In its sample, the clone carrying this T cell receptor beta chain was seen a few times. Its antigen is unknown. The length of the CDR3 is 12 residues. V was clipped by 10 bases and J by 5 bases, with 14 bases between them. CDR1 and CDR2 (germline): LGHDT, YNNKEL (reference sequence). The data originate from a study of T-cell memory formation after mild COVID-19. Across the study: Largely, TCR clusters stayed within a single donor. Study-wide findings and caveats: Still unconfirmed is whether the second-wave clones peaking on day 37 recognized SARS-CoV-2. From day 15 to 85, contracting clones were balanced between CD4 and CD8, whereas later expanders leaned toward CD4+. Contracting clones localized mainly to CM and EM when CD4+ and mainly to EMRA when CD8+.

Each CDR3 protein is one row after TCRdb ran MiXCR on the 5' RACE reads. The sample shows some 150,000 distinct CDR3 sequences, about 19% of them seen only once. The rearrangement links TRBV3-1 to TRBJ2-5; D may be TRBD2 (7 bases). The origin of this receptor is an adult woman who had mild COVID-19 (a few samples of this study predate the infection). Cell type and time point are not known. Specimen: PBMCs or a T cell subset sorted from them (not recorded which). The CDR3 loop is CATAGARETQYF. The CDR3 DNA is TGTGCCACCGCGGGGGCTCGGGAGACCCAGTACTTC.